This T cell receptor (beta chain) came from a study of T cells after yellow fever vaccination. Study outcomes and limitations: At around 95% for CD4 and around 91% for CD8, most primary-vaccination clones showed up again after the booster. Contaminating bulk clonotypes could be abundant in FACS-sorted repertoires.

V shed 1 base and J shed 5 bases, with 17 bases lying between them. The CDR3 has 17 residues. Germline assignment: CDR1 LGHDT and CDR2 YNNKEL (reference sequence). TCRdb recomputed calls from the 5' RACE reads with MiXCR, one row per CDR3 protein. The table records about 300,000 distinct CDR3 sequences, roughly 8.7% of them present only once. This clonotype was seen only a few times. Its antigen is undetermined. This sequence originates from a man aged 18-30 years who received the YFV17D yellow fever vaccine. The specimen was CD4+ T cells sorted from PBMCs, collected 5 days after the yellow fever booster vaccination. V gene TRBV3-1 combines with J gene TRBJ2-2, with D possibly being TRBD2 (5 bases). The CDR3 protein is CASSQAVGLNGTGELFF. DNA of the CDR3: TGTGCCAGCAGCCAAGCGGTTGGACTCAACGGAACCGGGGAGCTGTTTTTT.